This passage covers 21 T cell receptor beta chains from one sample sequenced in a study of Ad26.COV2.S vaccination and SARS-CoV-2 variants. Sample treatment: roughly 20 received Ad26.COV2.S at low or high dose, single or two shots; about 5 received placebo; per-sample allocation not given. Each sample was drawn 63 days after the first injection (of vaccine or placebo). Only in-frame clones appear in the TCRdb table, and some are missing; sequencing was by immunoSEQ multiplex PCR. The data hold about 410,000 clones, with over 75% observed a single time. This sample comprised peripheral blood, obtained in a trial of Ad26.COV2.S vaccine versus placebo. These receptors were taken from a person between 18 and 60 years old who received the Ad26.COV2.S COVID-19 vaccine or a placebo.

This chain joins TRBV4-2 and TRBJ2-7; 9 nucleotides match TRBD2. The CDR3 is 15 amino acids. Per germline, CDR1 LGHNA and CDR2 YNFKEQ. The junction had 6 bases not matched to a gene; V was cut back by 1 base and J by 5 bases. The CDR3: CASSQASSGVNEQYF. The CDR3, as DNA: TGTGCCAGCAGCCAAGCGTCTAGCGGGGTGAACGAGCAGTACTTC.

V gene TRBV3-1 (or the pseudogene TRBV3-2) combines with J gene TRBJ1-2, with 9 bases fitting TRBD1. The germline gives CDR1 LGHDT, CDR2 YNNKEL (reference sequence). This CDR3 is 15 amino acids long. With 8 bases clipped from V and 4 bases from J, the junction kept 11 bases outside the gene matches. CDR3 residues: CASSRTGDQPYGYTF. The CDR3 region has the DNA TGTGCCAGCTCGCGGACAGGGGACCAGCCCTATGGCTACACCTTC.

The chain joins TRBV7-8 to TRBJ2-5, with a tentative D call TRBD1 (5 bases). The CDR3 is 13 residues long. V shed 5 bases and J shed 3 bases, with 10 bases lying between them. The germline V gene encodes CDR1 SGHVS and CDR2 FQNEAQ. For the CDR3, the DNA is TGTGCCAGCAGCCGACGACAGAAAGAGACCCAGTACTTC. Encoded protein: CASSRRQKETQYF. The full variable domain, rest sourced from reference TRBV7-8 and TRBJ2-5, is GAGVSQSPRYKVAKRGQDVALRCDPISGHVSLFWYQQALGQGPEFLTYFQNEAQLDKSGLPSDRFFAERPEGSVSTLKIQRTQQEDSAVYLCASSRRQKETQYFGPGTRLLVL.

The CDR3 loop is CASSERGTAEAFF. The CDR3 DNA is TGTGCCAGCAGTGAACGGGGAACGGCTGAAGCTTTCTTT. V gene TRBV6-1 combines with J gene TRBJ1-1; no clear D gene. V was trimmed by 2 bases and J by 6 bases, leaving 10 bases between them. Per the germline V gene, CDR1 is MNHNS and CDR2 is SASEGT. This CDR3 spans 13 amino acids.

The V call is TRBV2, the J call TRBJ2-3, with D uncertain. Per germline, CDR1 SNHLY and CDR2 FYNNEI. V was shortened by 6 bases and J by 1 base, with 8 bases between the two germline ends. CDR3 length: 13 amino acids. In DNA, the CDR3 is TGTGCCAGCAGCCCTCGGGGCACAGATACGCAGTATTTT. Encoded protein: CASSPRGTDTQYF.

The rearrangement links TRBV28 to TRBJ2-7; unclear D gene. Trimming cost V 7 bases and J 6 bases, with 25 bases left between them. CDR1 and CDR2 (germline): MDHEN, SYDVKM. The CDR3 consists of 16 residues. The CDR3 bases are TGTGCCAGCACCGTGGCTTCGATCCAAACTACGGGCGAGCAGTACTTC. Its protein product is CASTVASIQTTGEQYF.

This chain links TRBV30 with TRBJ1-6, with a tentative D call TRBD1 (5 bases). Trimming cost V 1 base and J 6 bases, with 10 bases left between them. The germline V gene encodes CDR1 GTSNPN and CDR2 SVGIG (reference sequence). The CDR3 runs 14 residues. The CDR3 sequence: CAWSGGRTNSPLHF. Written as DNA, the CDR3 is TGTGCCTGGAGTGGGGGACGGACTAATTCACCCCTCCACTTT.

The CDR3 loop reads CATSDLKATRRSYEQYF. In DNA form, the CDR3 reads TGTGCCACCAGTGATTTGAAGGCGACTCGTCGATCGTACGAGCAGTACTTC. J is TRBJ2-7 and V is TRBV24-1; D gene ambiguous. CDR1 and CDR2 (germline): KGHDR, SFDVKD. CDR3 length: 17 amino acids. Trimming pared 0 bases from V and 4 bases from J, leaving 18 bases between.

CDR3 in DNA: TGCGCCAGCAGCTTGGACGGAAACTATGGCTACACCTTC. Residues: CASSLDGNYGYTF. The chain carries TRBV5-1 and TRBJ1-2; D not resolved. This CDR3 contains 13 residues. The germline CDR1 and CDR2 sequences are SGHRS and YFSETQ. Deletions cut 0 bases from V and 2 bases from J, with 5 bases between.

The rearrangement links TRBV27 to TRBJ2-7; a possible D gene is TRBD1 (7 bases). The V end lost 6 bases, the J end lost 6 bases, and 12 bases lay between the germline ends. Germline V gene sequence: CDR1 MNHEY, CDR2 SMNVEV (reference sequence). The CDR3 is 12 residues long. For the CDR3, the DNA is TGTGCCAGCAGGGCCCAGGGGGGCGAGCAGTACTTC. Encoded protein: CASRAQGGEQYF.

V and J are TRBV5-4 and TRBJ1-2; D unresolved. V shed 9 bases and J shed 6 bases, with 18 bases lying between them. Germline values: CDR1 SGHNT, CDR2 YYREEE (reference sequence). The CDR3 contains 13 residues. This chain's CDR3 is CAIPRSASDGYTF. The CDR3 region has the DNA TGTGCCATCCCCCGGAGTGCGTCGGATGGCTACACCTTC.

The chain is built from TRBV25-1 and TRBJ2-1, with TRBD2 identical over 8 bases. The CDR3 spans 14 residues. Germline CDR1 MGHDK, CDR2 SYGVNS. The J segment lost 8 bases and the V segment lost 7 bases, leaving 10 bases of the junction unmatched. The CDR3 is CASKWSGGLDEQFF. In DNA, the CDR3 is TGTGCCAGCAAGTGGTCGGGAGGGCTTGATGAGCAGTTCTTC.

V usage is TRBV15 and J usage is TRBJ1-4; D is possibly TRBD1 (6 bases). Germline-derived CDR1 and CDR2 are LNHNV and YYDKDF (reference sequence). The CDR3 has 16 amino acids. V lost 3 bases to trimming and J lost 4 bases, with 15 bases between them. The CDR3 reads CATSSGDSGHNEKLFF. CDR3 DNA: TGTGCCACCAGCAGTGGGGATTCGGGACATAATGAAAAACTGTTTTTT.

The V gene is TRBV5-1, the J gene TRBJ2-7; TRBD1 agrees at 7 bases. V dropped 3 bases and J dropped 3; count of bases not matched to a gene: 9. This CDR3 is built from 15 residues. Germline CDR1 SGHRS, CDR2 YFSETQ. The CDR3 region has the DNA TGCGCCAGCAGCTGGTTAGGGACAGAAGGCTACGAGCAGTACTTC. It translates to CASSWLGTEGYEQYF.

The V call is TRBV5-8, the J call TRBJ1-5; D is unclear. Germline CDR1 reads SGHTS; CDR2 reads YDEGEE. The CDR3 sequence is 13 residues long. The germline V and J ends were trimmed by 5 bases and 3 bases, with 9 bases remaining between them. CDR3 DNA sequence: TGTGCCAGCAGGTACACCAACAATCAGCCCCAGCATTTT. Encoded protein: CASRYTNNQPQHF.

The V gene is TRBV3-1 (or the pseudogene TRBV3-2), the J gene TRBJ1-2; D unresolved. V gave up 1 base and J gave up 8 bases, with 5 bases separating them. The V gene's germline CDR1 is LGHDT and CDR2 YNNKEL (reference sequence). The CDR3 runs 11 residues. The DNA for the CDR3 is TGTGCCAGCAGCCAAGCCCTGGGCTACACCTTC. This sequence encodes CASSQALGYTF.

The rearrangement uses TRBV27 and TRBJ2-3; D is uncertain. The CDR3 extends over 14 amino acids. Germline CDR1 and CDR2: MNHEY and SMNVEV (reference sequence). V was clipped by 2 bases and J by 2 bases, with 8 bases between them. The DNA of the CDR3 is TGTGCCAGCAGTTTAGCCGACGCCACAGATACGCAGTATTTT. This encodes CASSLADATDTQYF.

CDR3 in amino acids: CASSTLRGKNEQYF. The CDR3 nucleotides read TGTGCCAGCAGTACATTGAGGGGAAAGAACGAGCAGTACTTC. The chain uses TRBV6-5 and TRBJ2-7; D could derive from TRBD1 or TRBD2 (5 bases each). The germline V gene has CDR1 MNHEY and CDR2 SVGAGI. V lost 5 bases to trimming and J lost 5 bases, with 16 bases between them. This CDR3 has 14 amino acids.

The CDR3 reads CASSARDYEQYF. In nucleotides, the CDR3 is TGTGCCAGCAGTGCTAGGGACTACGAGCAGTACTTC. The chain recombines TRBV25-1 with TRBJ2-7, with unresolved D. V was cut by 4 bases and J by 3 bases, with 7 bases left in between. Germline loops: CDR1 MGHDK, CDR2 SYGVNS. This CDR3 is 12 amino acids long.

The chain carries TRBV10-3 and TRBJ2-7; TRBD1 agrees at 9 bases. Germline V gene data show CDR1 as ENHRY and CDR2 as SYGVKD. The CDR3 consists of 16 residues. V trimming: 5 bases; J trimming: 4 bases; junction bases outside the gene matches: 12. CDR3 region: CAISYPPDRGDYEQYF. Written as DNA, the CDR3 is TGTGCCATCAGTTACCCGCCGGACAGGGGCGATTACGAGCAGTACTTC.

The chain couples TRBV29-1 to TRBJ2-7; 10 nucleotides align to TRBD2. The germline V gene has CDR1 SQVTM and CDR2 ANQGSEA. The length of the CDR3 is 15 residues. Germline trimming cut 1 base from V and 2 bases from J; bases unmatched to any gene: 5. This CDR3 is CSVEGTSGLPYEQYF. CDR3 coding DNA: TGCAGCGTTGAAGGGACTAGCGGCTTACCCTACGAGCAGTACTTC.